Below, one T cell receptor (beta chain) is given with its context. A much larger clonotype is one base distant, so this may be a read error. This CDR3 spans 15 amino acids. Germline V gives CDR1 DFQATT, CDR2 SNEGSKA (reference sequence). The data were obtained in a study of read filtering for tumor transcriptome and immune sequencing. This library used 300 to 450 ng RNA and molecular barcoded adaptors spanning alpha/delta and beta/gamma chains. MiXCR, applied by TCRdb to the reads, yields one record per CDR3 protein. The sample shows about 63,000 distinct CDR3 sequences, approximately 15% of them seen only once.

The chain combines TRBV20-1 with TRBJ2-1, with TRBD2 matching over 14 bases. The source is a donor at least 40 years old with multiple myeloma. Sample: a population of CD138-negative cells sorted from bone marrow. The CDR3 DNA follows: TGCAGTGCTAGGAAGGGACTAGCGGGAGTCAATGAGCAGCTCTTC. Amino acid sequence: CSARKGLAGVNEQLF.